The clone carrying this TCR beta chain was seen repeatedly, ten times or more. The target antigen is unknown. Original data processing: To classify distant metastasis in papillary thyroid cancer, a model was built from CDR3 differences across clinicopathological groups. TCRdb re-called clones from the PCR reads using MiXCR. Here the V and J calls rest on TCRdb's processing, not on the authors' analysis. The table lists some 34,000 clones, about 17% of them singletons. All patients were treatment-naive before thyroid surgery. The data stem from a study of metastatic and nonmetastatic thyroid tumors. Looking at the study overall: Comparison of repertoires was carried out across blood and tumor or nodule tissue from malignant and benign thyroid patients. Study-wide findings and caveats: The reported finding was significantly higher TCR beta diversity in malignant thyroid tumors relative to benign nodules, in blood and tumor.

This CDR3 has 13 residues. The V gene lost 6 bases and the J gene lost 2 bases, with 10 bases spanning the gap. Germline V gives CDR1 MDHEN, CDR2 SYDVKM. This receptor was taken from a female donor with papillary thyroid cancer or a benign thyroid nodule (not recorded which). Some clones in this sample may be carry-over from other donors' samples. V gene TRBV28 combines with J gene TRBJ1-2; D remains unclear. The specimen was blood. The CDR3: CASRGPGNYGYTF. CDR3 sequence (DNA): TGTGCCAGCAGAGGGCCCGGAAACTATGGCTACACCTTC.